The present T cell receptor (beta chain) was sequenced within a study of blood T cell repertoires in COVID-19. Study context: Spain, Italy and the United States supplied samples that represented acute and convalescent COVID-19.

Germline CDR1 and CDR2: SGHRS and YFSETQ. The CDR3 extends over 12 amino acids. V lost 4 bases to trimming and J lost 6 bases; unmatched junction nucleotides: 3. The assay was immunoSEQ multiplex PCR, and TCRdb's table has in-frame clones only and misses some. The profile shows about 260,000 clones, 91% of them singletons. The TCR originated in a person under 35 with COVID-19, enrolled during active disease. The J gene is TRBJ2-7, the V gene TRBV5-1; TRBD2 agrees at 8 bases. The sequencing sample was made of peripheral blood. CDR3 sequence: CASSTSGSEQYF. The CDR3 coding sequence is TGCGCCAGCAGCACCAGCGGGAGCGAGCAGTACTTC.